Given below is one T cell receptor (beta chain) in context. A single count supports this clone. What antigen it recognizes has not been identified. Base qualities are not provided; no much larger clone lies one nucleotide away. The data belong to a study of blood T cell repertoires in COVID-19 (dated by TCRdb to 2018 to 2020). General notes on the study: The collaborator samples originated in the United States, Italy and Spain and spanned the acute and convalescent phases of COVID-19. The repertoires were released in a freely available public database meant as a resource for research on the immune response to SARS-CoV-2. The material from the prospective study consisted of cDNA or gDNA derived from T cells, B-cell-depleted T cells, or PBMCs. Subjects who had been exposed to COVID-19, were actively infected with it, or had recovered from it provided the deeply sampled blood TCRbeta repertoires that made up the dataset. Samples were obtained from the ongoing ImmuneRACE study (first 160 participants) and from 1,254 subjects provided by 6 global collaborators. A de-identified subject ID, COVID-19 status, age in years and sex were almost always included in the sample metadata. Where available, HLA class I and class II types were taken from metadata supplied by the sample provider and were not determined by assay-based typing. Results the study describes overall, beyond this receptor: The quantity of clinical and demographic metadata differed by source and by participant and was supplied without curation.

Trimming takes 5 bases from V and 0 bases from J, and the germline ends sit 13 bases apart. Reading from cysteine to phenylalanine, the CDR3 counts 15 amino acids. Only CDR3 DNA is held: 45 bases, read in frame from base 1. CDR1 and CDR2 were assigned from the germline V gene (reference sequence) as LNHDA and SQIVND. Collaborating institutions collected whole blood in K2EDTA tubes following their own protocols. For TCRbeta analysis, collaborators shipped samples as frozen whole blood, isolated PBMCs, or DNA extracted from either of those sample types. TCRbeta CDR3 regions were amplified from genomic DNA by means of the immunoSEQ Assay, a bias-controlled multiplex PCR. As for how the authors treated the data: Nucleated cell counts per sample were estimated from amplification of reference gene primers within the assay. Sequence reads were collapsed and filtered to measure the absolute abundance of every unique TCRbeta CDR3 rearrangement. For each sample, productive Simpson clonality was calculated by taking the square root of Simpson's diversity index across productive rearrangements. The clones in this table, taken by TCRdb from immuneACCESS, are in-frame only. Not every clone is retained; where verified, under half of the shortfall comes from an unresolved V gene, and the cause of the rest is unknown. V, J and clone size are those of that table, while D and trimming were read from the DNA. The sample table lists 95,000 to 100,000 clones, 81% of them with a count of one. The top ten hold about 10% of the sample.

The TCR was taken from a woman older than 75 with acute or convalescent COVID-19. The sample was peripheral blood. The chain is made from TRBV19 and TRBJ1-2; the D gene is possibly TRBD1, with 5 bases matching. The nucleotides read TGTGCCAGTAGTCCCAGAGGGGAGGCTAACTATGGCTACACCTTC. Translated, it gives CASSPRGEANYGYTF.